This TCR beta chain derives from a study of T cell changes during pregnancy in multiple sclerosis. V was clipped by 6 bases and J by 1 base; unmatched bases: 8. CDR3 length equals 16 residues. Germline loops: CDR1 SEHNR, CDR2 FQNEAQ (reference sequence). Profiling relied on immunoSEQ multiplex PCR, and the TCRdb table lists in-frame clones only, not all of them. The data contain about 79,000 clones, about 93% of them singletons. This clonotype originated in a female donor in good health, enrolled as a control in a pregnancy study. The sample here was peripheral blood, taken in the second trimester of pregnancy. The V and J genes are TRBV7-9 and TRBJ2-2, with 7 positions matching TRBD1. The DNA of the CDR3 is TGTGCCAGCAGTCTGGGGGACAGCCAGAACACCGGGGAGCTGTTTTTT. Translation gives CASSLGDSQNTGELFF.